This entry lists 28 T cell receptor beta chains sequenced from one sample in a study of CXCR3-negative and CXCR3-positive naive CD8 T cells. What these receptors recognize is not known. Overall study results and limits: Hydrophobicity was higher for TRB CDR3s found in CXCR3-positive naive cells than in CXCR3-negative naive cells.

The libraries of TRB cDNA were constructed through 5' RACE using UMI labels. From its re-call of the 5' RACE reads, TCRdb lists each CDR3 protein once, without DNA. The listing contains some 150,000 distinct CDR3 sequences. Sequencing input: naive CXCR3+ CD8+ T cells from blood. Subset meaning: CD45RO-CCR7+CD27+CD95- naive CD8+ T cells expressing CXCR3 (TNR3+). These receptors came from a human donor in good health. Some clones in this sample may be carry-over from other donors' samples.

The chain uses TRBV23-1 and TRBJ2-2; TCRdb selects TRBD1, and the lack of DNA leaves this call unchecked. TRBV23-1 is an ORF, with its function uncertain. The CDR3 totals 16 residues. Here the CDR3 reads CASSQFRTGLAGELFF.

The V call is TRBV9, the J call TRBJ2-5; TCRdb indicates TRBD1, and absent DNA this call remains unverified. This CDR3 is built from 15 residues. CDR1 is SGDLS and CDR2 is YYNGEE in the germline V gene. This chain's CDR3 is CASSVEQTDQETQYF.

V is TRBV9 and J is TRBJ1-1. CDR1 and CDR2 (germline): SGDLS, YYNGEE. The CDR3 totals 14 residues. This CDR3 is CASSVATLNTEAFF.

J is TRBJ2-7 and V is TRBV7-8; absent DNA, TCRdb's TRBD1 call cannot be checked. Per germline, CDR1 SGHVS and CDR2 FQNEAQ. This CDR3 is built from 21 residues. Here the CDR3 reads CASSLDPPGDEGEHLRNEQYF.

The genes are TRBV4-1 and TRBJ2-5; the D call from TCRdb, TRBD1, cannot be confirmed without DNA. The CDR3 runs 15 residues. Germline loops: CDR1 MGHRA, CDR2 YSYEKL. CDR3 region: CASSHPEAGQETQYF.

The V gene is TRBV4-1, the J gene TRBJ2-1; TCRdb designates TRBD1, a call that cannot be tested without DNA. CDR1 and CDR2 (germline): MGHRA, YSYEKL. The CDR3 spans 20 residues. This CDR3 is CASSYQTGGLAGGSYNEQFF.

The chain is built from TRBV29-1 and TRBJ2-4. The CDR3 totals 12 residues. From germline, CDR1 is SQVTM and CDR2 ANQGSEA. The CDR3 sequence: CSVRTAKNIQYF.

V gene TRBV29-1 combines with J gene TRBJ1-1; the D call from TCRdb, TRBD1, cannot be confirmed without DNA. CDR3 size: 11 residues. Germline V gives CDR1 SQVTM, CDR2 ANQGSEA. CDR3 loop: CSVIQGAEAFF.

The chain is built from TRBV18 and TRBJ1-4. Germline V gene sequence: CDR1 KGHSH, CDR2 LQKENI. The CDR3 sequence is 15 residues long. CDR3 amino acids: CASSPDVGTNEKLFF.

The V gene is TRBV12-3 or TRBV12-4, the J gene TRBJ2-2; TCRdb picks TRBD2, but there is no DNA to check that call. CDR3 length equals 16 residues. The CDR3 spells CASSSPGLAGPGELFF.

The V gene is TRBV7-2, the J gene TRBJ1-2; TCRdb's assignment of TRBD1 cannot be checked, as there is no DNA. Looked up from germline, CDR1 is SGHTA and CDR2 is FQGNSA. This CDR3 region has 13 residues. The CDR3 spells CASTLGGADGYTF.

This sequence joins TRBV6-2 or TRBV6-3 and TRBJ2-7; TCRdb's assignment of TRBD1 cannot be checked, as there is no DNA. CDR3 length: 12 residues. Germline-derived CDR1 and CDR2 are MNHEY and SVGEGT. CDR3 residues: CASSYGGGEQYF.

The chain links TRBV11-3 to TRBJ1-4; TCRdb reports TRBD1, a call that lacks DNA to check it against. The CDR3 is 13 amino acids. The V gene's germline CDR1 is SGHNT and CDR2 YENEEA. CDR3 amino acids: CASKHRQGEKLFF.

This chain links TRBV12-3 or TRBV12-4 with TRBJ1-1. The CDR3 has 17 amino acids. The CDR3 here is CASSQPRRRASGTEAFF.

CDR3 amino acids: CASSPNGNTIYF. The V and J genes are TRBV7-6 and TRBJ1-3. Germline V gene data show CDR1 as SGHVS and CDR2 as FNYEAQ. CDR3 length equals 12 residues.

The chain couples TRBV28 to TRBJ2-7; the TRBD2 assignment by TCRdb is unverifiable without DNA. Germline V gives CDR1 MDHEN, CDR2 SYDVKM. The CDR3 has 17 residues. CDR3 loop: CASSLLPGLAGVYEQYF.

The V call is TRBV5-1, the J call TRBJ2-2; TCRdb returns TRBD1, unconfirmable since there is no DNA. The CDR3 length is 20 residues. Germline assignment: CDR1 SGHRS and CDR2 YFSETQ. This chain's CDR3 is CASSLAYGGAQVSDTGELFF.

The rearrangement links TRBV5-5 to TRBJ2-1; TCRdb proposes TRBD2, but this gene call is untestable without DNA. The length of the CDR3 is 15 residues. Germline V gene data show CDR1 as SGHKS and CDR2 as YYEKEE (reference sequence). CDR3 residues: CASSSASGSGYEQFF.

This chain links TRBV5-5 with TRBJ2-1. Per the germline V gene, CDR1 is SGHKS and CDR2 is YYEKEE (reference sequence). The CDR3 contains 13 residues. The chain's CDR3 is CASSSFWGNEQFF. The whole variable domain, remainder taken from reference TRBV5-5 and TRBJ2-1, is DAGVTQSPTHLIKTRGQQVTLRCSPISGHKSVSWYQQVLGQGPQFIFQYYEKEERGRGNFPDRFSARQFPNYSSELNVNALLLGDSALYLCASSSFWGNEQFFGPGTRLTVL.

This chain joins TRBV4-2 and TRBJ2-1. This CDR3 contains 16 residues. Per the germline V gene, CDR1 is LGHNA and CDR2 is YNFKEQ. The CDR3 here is CASSQDGDNSYNEQFF.

CDR3 sequence reads: CASNLGRRDEQFF. The chain is built from TRBV28 and TRBJ2-1; without DNA, the TCRdb call of TRBD2 cannot be checked. The CDR3 runs to 13 residues. CDR1 and CDR2 from the germline V gene are MDHEN and SYDVKM.

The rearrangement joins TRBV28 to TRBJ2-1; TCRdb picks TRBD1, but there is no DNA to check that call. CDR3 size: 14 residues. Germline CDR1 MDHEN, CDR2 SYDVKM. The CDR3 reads CASSLGQGAFEQFF.

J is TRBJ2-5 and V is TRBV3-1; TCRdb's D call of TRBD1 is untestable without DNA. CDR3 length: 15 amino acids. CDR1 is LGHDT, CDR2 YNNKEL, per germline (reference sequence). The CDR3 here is CASSQDRGGPETQYF.

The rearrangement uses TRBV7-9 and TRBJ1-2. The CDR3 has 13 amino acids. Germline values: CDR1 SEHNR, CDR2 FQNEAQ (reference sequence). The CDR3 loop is CASGDSQFYGYTF.

The CDR3 is CAIRAGLYNEQFF. The chain uses TRBV10-3 and TRBJ2-1; the TCRdb call, TRBD2, lacks DNA for checking. Per the germline V gene, CDR1 is ENHRY and CDR2 is SYGVKD. This CDR3 spans 13 amino acids.

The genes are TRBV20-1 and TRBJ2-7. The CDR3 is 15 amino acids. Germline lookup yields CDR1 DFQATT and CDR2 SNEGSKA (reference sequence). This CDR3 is CSARFLAGTSYEQYF.

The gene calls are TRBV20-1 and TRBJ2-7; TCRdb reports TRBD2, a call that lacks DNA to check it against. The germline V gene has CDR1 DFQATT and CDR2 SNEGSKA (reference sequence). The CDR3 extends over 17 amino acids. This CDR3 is CSARDLMLAEPSYEQYF.

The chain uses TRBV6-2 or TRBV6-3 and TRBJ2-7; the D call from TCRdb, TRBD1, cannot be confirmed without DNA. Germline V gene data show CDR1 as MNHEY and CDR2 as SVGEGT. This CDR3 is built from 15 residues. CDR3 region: CASSSNRESTYEQYF.